A selection of T cell receptor beta chains follows, all from one sample in a study of blood T cell repertoires in COVID-19. Using immunoSEQ multiplex PCR, the repertoire was profiled, and TCRdb retains in-frame clones only, with some absent. The repertoire includes around 170,000 clones, about 88% of them detected once, and roughly 7% sits in the top ten. Sequenced input: PBMCs or T cells enriched from blood (not recorded which). The receptors shown here come from a woman aged 50 to 60 who had recovered from COVID-19. Each CDR3 is given with its conserved first and last residue. Each record gives: J gene, clone size, V gene, CDR3 length, D gene, CDR3 protein, CDR3 DNA. A D gene is named only where the DNA matches it firmly. Expanded clones are given a class, and other clones once, few, many or no size at all.

TRBJ2-7 | - | TRBV6-5 | 15 | - | CASSYSGQGVYEQYF | TGTGCCAGCAGTTACTCGGGCCAGGGTGTTTACGAGCAGTACTTC
TRBJ1-2 | - | TRBV30 | 12 | - | CAWNSGNYGYTF | TGTGCCTGGAATTCAGGGAACTATGGCTACACCTTC
TRBJ2-7 | - | TRBV6-2/TRBV6-3 | 19 | TRBD2 | CASSYTLLDGLAGEDEQYF | TGTGCCAGCAGTTACACTCTATTAGACGGACTAGCGGGAGAAGACGAGCAGTACTTC
TRBJ2-1 | once | TRBV24-1 | 15 | - | CATSDLGQWGNEQFF | TGTGCCACCAGTGATTTGGGACAGTGGGGCAATGAGCAGTTCTTC
TRBJ1-5 | few | TRBV6-5 | 14 | - | CASSRGDSNQPQHF | TGTGCCAGCAGCCGCGGAGATAGCAATCAGCCCCAGCATTTT
TRBJ2-5 | - | TRBV5-1 | 16 | TRBD1 | CASSSPGQGTQETQYF | TGCGCCAGCAGCTCGCCCGGACAGGGGACGCAAGAGACCCAGTACTTC
TRBJ2-5 | - | TRBV7-2 | 14 | - | CASSLDWRRETQYF | TGTGCCAGCAGCTTGGATTGGAGGAGGGAGACCCAGTACTTC
TRBJ1-4 | - | TRBV4-1 | 21 | - | CASSQEIFSRGWSVANEKLFF | TGCGCCAGCAGCCAGGAAATATTTAGCCGCGGATGGTCCGTAGCTAATGAAAAACTGTTTTTT
TRBJ1-1 | - | TRBV7-2 | 16 | TRBD1 | CASSLGTGGRNTEAFF | TGTGCCAGCAGCTTAGGGACAGGGGGAAGGAACACTGAAGCTTTCTTT
TRBJ1-1 | - | TRBV14 | 11 | - | CASIGGTEAFF | TGTGCCAGCATAGGGGGCACTGAAGCTTTCTTT
TRBJ2-7 | - | TRBV5-4 | 16 | - | CASSRGWGQSSYEQYF | TGTGCCAGCAGCCGGGGGTGGGGCCAAAGCTCCTACGAGCAGTACTTC
TRBJ2-6 | once | TRBV11-2 | 15 | - | CASRQQTSGANVLTF | TGTGCCAGCAGACAACAGACCTCTGGGGCCAACGTCCTGACTTTC
TRBJ2-1 | - | TRBV6-6 | 15 | TRBD1 | CASSYSGTGRGKQFF | TGTGCCAGCAGTTACTCCGGGACAGGGAGGGGGAAGCAGTTCTTC
TRBJ1-2 | - | TRBV7-9 | 14 | TRBD1 | CASSPGQGNYGYTF | TGTGCCAGCTCGCCGGGACAGGGAAACTATGGCTACACCTTC
TRBJ1-5 | - | TRBV28 | 16 | TRBD1 | CASATGGLYSNQPQHF | TGTGCCAGCGCGACAGGGGGCCTATATAGCAATCAGCCCCAGCATTTT
TRBJ1-2 | once | TRBV11-2 | 19 | - | CASSLDVVKPKLVNYGYTF | TGTGCCAGCAGCTTAGACGTGGTGAAGCCTAAGCTGGTCAACTATGGCTACACCTTC
TRBJ1-6 | - | TRBV12-3/TRBV12-4 | 13 | TRBD1 | CASRTGGESPLHF | TGTGCCAGCAGGACAGGGGGCGAATCACCCCTCCACTTT
TRBJ1-1 | - | TRBV4-1 | 16 | TRBD1 | CASSQDVQGARTEAFF | TGCGCCAGCAGCCAGGATGTCCAGGGGGCAAGAACTGAAGCTTTCTTT
TRBJ1-2 | - | TRBV7-2 | 14 | - | CASSPRLARSGYTF | TGTGCCAGCAGCCCCCGATTAGCGCGGAGCGGCTACACCTTC
TRBJ2-1 | - | TRBV6-5 | 14 | TRBD2 | CASRPRLARNEQFF | TGTGCCAGCAGACCCAGACTAGCTCGCAATGAGCAGTTCTTC
TRBJ2-7 | once | TRBV7-4 | 16 | - | CASSLVLHSRFYEQYF | TGTGCCAGCAGCTTAGTGTTGCACTCTAGGTTTTATGAGCAGTACTTC
TRBJ2-1 | - | TRBV6-5 | 15 | - | CASSYHKDRGNEQFF | TGTGCCAGCAGTTACCACAAGGACCGGGGCAATGAGCAGTTCTTC
TRBJ2-1 | - | TRBV13 | 15 | TRBD1 | CASSLRDRGIDEQFF | TGTGCCAGCAGCTTAAGGGACAGGGGGATCGATGAGCAGTTCTTC
TRBJ2-1 | - | TRBV6-5 | 15 | TRBD2 | CASSYGAGGKGEQFF | TGTGCCAGCAGTTACGGGGCGGGAGGGAAAGGTGAGCAGTTCTTC
TRBJ2-5 | - | TRBV18 | 12 | - | CASSPSRETQYF | TGTGCCAGCTCTCCCTCTCGTGAGACCCAGTACTTC
TRBJ1-3 | - | TRBV19 | 14 | TRBD1 | CASRGQALGNTIYF | TGTGCCAGTAGGGGACAGGCCCTCGGAAACACCATATATTTT
TRBJ2-2 | - | TRBV15 | 17 | TRBD1 | CATSREIGTGNTGELFF | TGTGCCACCAGCAGAGAAATCGGGACAGGCAACACCGGGGAGCTGTTTTTT
TRBJ1-6 | - | TRBV6-6 | 15 | TRBD1 | CASSYEGAQNSPLHF | TGTGCCAGCAGTTACGAGGGGGCGCAGAATTCACCCCTCCACTTT
TRBJ2-3 | - | TRBV12-5 | 12 | - | CASGIGTDTQYF | TGTGCTAGTGGTATAGGCACAGATACGCAGTATTTT
TRBJ1-2 | - | TRBV15 | 12 | - | CATSRQYYGYTF | TGTGCCACCAGCAGACAGTACTATGGCTACACCTTC
TRBJ2-3 | - | TRBV5-8 | 15 | - | CASSLGRAPGDTQYF | TGTGCCAGCAGCTTGGGGCGGGCCCCCGGGGATACGCAGTATTTT
TRBJ2-7 | few | TRBV3-1/TRBV3-2 | 18 | TRBD2 | CASSQVRAPSGNFYEQYF | TGTGCCAGCAGCCAAGTAAGGGCCCCTAGCGGCAATTTCTACGAGCAGTACTTC
TRBJ2-1 | - | TRBV3-1/TRBV3-2 | 17 | TRBD2 | CASSQGGGRSSYNEQFF | TGTGCCAGCAGCCAAGGGGGCGGGAGGAGCTCCTACAATGAGCAGTTCTTC
TRBJ2-5 | - | TRBV24-1 | 15 | - | CATSDPRGAGETQYF | TGTGCCACCAGTGATCCCCGGGGGGCTGGAGAGACCCAGTACTTC
TRBJ1-4 | - | TRBV30 | 15 | TRBD1 | CAWSVPGRGHEKLFF | TGTGCCTGGAGTGTCCCCGGGAGGGGGCATGAAAAACTGTTTTTT
TRBJ2-5 | - | TRBV7-2 | 15 | - | CASSPTYGGRETQYF | TGTGCCAGCAGCCCCACGTACGGGGGGCGGGAGACCCAGTACTTC
TRBJ2-1 | - | TRBV11-2 | 15 | TRBD1 | CASSQGQGNYNEQFF | TGTGCCAGCAGCCAGGGACAGGGAAACTACAATGAGCAGTTCTTC